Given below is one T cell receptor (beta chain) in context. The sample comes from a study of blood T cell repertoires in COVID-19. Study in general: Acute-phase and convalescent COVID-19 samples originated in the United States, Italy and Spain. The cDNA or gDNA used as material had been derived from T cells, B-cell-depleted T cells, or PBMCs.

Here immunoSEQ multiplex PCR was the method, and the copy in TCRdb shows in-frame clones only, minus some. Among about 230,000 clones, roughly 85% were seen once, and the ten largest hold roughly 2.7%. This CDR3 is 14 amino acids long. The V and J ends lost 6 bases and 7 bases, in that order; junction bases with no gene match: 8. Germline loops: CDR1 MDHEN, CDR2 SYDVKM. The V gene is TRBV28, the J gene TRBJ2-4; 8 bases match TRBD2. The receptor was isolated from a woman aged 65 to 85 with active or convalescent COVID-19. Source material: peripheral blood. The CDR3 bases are TGTGCCAGCAGCCCAATCGGGGGGGGGAACATTCAGTACTTC. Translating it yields CASSPIGGGNIQYF. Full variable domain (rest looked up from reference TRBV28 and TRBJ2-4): DVKVTQSSRYLVKRTGEKVFLECVQDMDHENMFWYRQDPGLGLRLIYFSYDVKMKEKGDIPEGYSVSREKKERFSLILESASTNQTSMYLCASSPIGGGNIQYFGAGTRLSVL.